This section outlines one T cell receptor beta chain sequence together with its context. Antigen specificity is unknown. The PCR used 60 Vbeta and 13 Jbeta primers. The data were produced by immunoSEQ multiplex PCR, yet TCRdb's version contains in-frame clones alone and is incomplete. This table has about 130,000 clones, more than 70% appearing once. Germline V gene data show CDR1 as MRHNA and CDR2 as SNTAGT. The CDR3 runs 13 residues. V lost 5 bases to trimming and J lost 3 bases, with 8 bases between them. The sample comes from a study of cytomegalovirus exposure and HLA in healthy donors. At the level of the study: A preliminary data release comprised roughly 85 million unique TCRs obtained from HLA-typed donors. The study's findings and limits: What a later analysis reportedly showed was that an Asian-associated ancestry cluster had fewer N-insertions than the roughly 670-donor mean. In an earlier analysis, in approximately 630 donors, most V segments appeared productive either ~90% or ~30% of the time.

The chain recombines TRBV6-4 with TRBJ1-5; tentatively, D is TRBD1 (5 bases). This clonotype was sampled from a man under 40 in good health and CMV-seronegative. Sample: PBMCs. The DNA for the CDR3 is TGTGCCAGCAGTCCGGACAACAATCAGCCCCAGCATTTT. Translated, it gives CASSPDNNQPQHF.